These 29 T cell receptor beta chains were sequenced from one sample in a study of neurological immune-mediated disorders. TCRdb redid the calling of the 5' RACE reads with MiXCR, one entry per CDR3 protein. The table includes approximately 27,000 distinct CDR3 sequences, 20% to 25% detected once. What was sequenced was CD4+ T cells from blood. The receptors derive from a man aged 45-65 years with HTLV-1-associated myelopathy (HAM/TSP).

Many counts were recorded for this clonotype. CDR3 in DNA: TGTGCCAGCAGTGAACAGGTCTCCTACGAGCAGTACTTC. It specifies CASSEQVSYEQYF. The chain recombines TRBV25-1 with TRBJ2-7; no clear D. Trimming stripped 2 bases from V and 0 bases from J, with 5 bases between. Germline V gene sequence: CDR1 MGHDK, CDR2 SYGVNS. The CDR3 consists of 13 residues.

The CDR3 bases are TGTGCCAGCAGCTCGACCATGGGAGCGGGGGGCCCACGCACAGATACGCAGTATTTT. Its translation: CASSSTMGAGGPRTDTQYF. The chain combines TRBV5-6 with TRBJ2-3; 9 bases line up with TRBD2. Germline CDR1 SGHDT, CDR2 YYEEEE. V shed 3 bases and J 1 base; nucleotides not matched to a gene: 15. CDR3 size: 19 residues.

There are many counts of this clonotype. The chain couples TRBV5-1 to TRBJ2-7; D call uncertain. This CDR3 comprises 13 residues. Germline CDR1 is SGHRS and CDR2 is YFSETQ. The V and J ends lost 0 bases and 3 bases respectively, with 7 bases between them. The CDR3 DNA sequence: TGCGCCAGCAGCTTGGAGTCGAACTACGAGCAGTACTTC. Translated, it gives CASSLESNYEQYF.

The genes are TRBV29-1 and TRBJ2-7, with a tentative D call TRBD1 (5 bases). In germline, CDR1 is SQVTM, CDR2 ANQGSEA. Between the trimmed V and J ends, which lost 5 bases and 4 bases, there was a span of 15 bases. This CDR3 region has 13 residues. The CDR3 DNA sequence: TGCAGCGTTTGGTCAGGGATTCTATACGAGCAGTACTTC. Translated, it gives CSVWSGILYEQYF.

This clonotype was detected many times. This rearrangement joins TRBV5-1 to TRBJ1-3; 9 nucleotides match TRBD1. This CDR3 has 16 amino acids. The V gene's germline CDR1 is SGHRS and CDR2 YFSETQ. V lost 3 bases to trimming and J lost 0 bases; unmatched junction nucleotides: 4. CDR3 sequence: CASSSQGATSGNTIYF. The CDR3 DNA reads as TGCGCCAGCAGCTCACAGGGGGCCACCTCTGGAAACACCATATATTTT.

This clonotype was counted at least ten times. J is TRBJ2-7 and V is TRBV27, with D uncertain. The V gene lost 3 bases and the J gene lost 4 bases, with 10 bases spanning the gap. Germline-derived CDR1 and CDR2 are MNHEY and SMNVEV (reference sequence). The CDR3 runs to 13 residues. The CDR3 loop is CASSFRDLYEQYF. The CDR3 DNA reads as TGTGCCAGCAGTTTTCGCGACTTATACGAGCAGTACTTC.

The J gene is TRBJ2-7, the V gene TRBV12-3 or TRBV12-4; the D is unclear. Trimming took off 6 bases at V and 5 bases at J, with 14 bases between the two ends. CDR3 length: 13 residues. In DNA, the CDR3 is TGTGCCAGCAGCACACGGGTCAGGAACGAGCAGTACTTC. This translates into CASSTRVRNEQYF.

This clonotype was observed many times. The rearrangement links TRBV5-6 to TRBJ1-3; TRBD1 matches at 9 bases. The CDR3 runs 15 residues. After removal of 3 bases from V and 9 bases from J, the junction contained 10 bases not matched to a gene. CDR1 is SGHDT and CDR2 is YYEEEE in the germline V gene. The CDR3 DNA sequence: TGTGCCAGCAGCTCGCCGGGACAGGGTATAAGCACCATATATTTT. Its translation: CASSSPGQGISTIYF. Supplemented by reference TRBV5-6 and TRBJ1-3, the full variable domain reads DAGVTQSPTHLIKTRGQQVTLRCSPKSGHDTVSWYQQALGQGPQFIFQYYEEEERQRGNFPDRFSGHQFPNYSSELNVNALLLGDSALYLCASSSPGQGISTIYFGEGSWLTVV.

This clonotype was picked up many times. The chain has TRBV5-1 and TRBJ2-2, with 9 bases lining up with TRBD1. The germline CDR1 and CDR2 sequences are SGHRS and YFSETQ. With 3 bases clipped from V and 3 bases from J, the junction kept 0 bases outside the gene matches. This CDR3 contains 14 residues. CDR3 bases: TGCGCCAGCAGCTGGGACAGGGACACCGGGGAGCTGTTTTTT. Translation: CASSWDRDTGELFF.

V and J are TRBV24-1 and TRBJ1-2; D not resolved. Germline values: CDR1 KGHDR, CDR2 SFDVKD. Trimming took off 7 bases at V and 4 bases at J, with 12 bases between the two ends. This CDR3 has 13 amino acids. The CDR3 region is CATSETEFYGYTF. DNA for the CDR3: TGTGCCACCAGCGAGACGGAGTTCTATGGCTACACCTTC.

This clonotype was detected many times. The chain recombines TRBV7-7 with TRBJ2-7; D remains ambiguous. V lost 1 base and J 0 bases, leaving 4 bases between the germline ends. This CDR3 has 13 residues. The germline gives CDR1 SSHAT, CDR2 FNYEAQ (reference sequence). CDR3 amino acids: CASSLGASYEQYF. CDR3 nucleotides: TGTGCCAGCAGCTTAGGCGCCTCCTACGAGCAGTACTTC.

This clonotype has at least ten counts. This chain joins TRBV20-1 and TRBJ1-1; 9 bases fit TRBD1. V shed 0 bases, J shed 7 bases, and the junction held 0 bases outside the gene matches. The CDR3 extends over 12 amino acids. Germline-derived CDR1 and CDR2 are DFQATT and SNEGSKA (reference sequence). CDR3 residues: CSAREGQGEAFF. The CDR3 DNA reads TGCAGTGCTAGAGAGGGACAGGGTGAAGCTTTCTTT.

This clonotype was observed at least ten times. V is TRBV10-3 and J is TRBJ2-7; D is perhaps TRBD1 (6 bases). The CDR3 sequence is 16 residues long. V lost 3 bases and J lost 5, with 20 bases in between. From germline, CDR1 is ENHRY and CDR2 SYGVKD. The CDR3 reads CAISENGWGRGHEQYF. The CDR3 region has the DNA TGTGCCATCAGTGAAAACGGGTGGGGCAGGGGCCACGAGCAGTACTTC.

In this sample, this clonotype turned up many times. The chain combines TRBV18 with TRBJ1-1, with 8 bases that match TRBD1. CDR1 and CDR2 from the germline V gene are KGHSH and LQKENI. Germline trimming cut 5 bases from V and 1 base from J; bases unmatched to any gene: 9. The CDR3 totals 16 residues. The DNA for the CDR3 is TGTGCCAGCTCATCGGACAGGGCCCGAACGAACACTGAAGCTTTCTTT. The encoded protein is CASSSDRARTNTEAFF.

The chain uses TRBV5-6 and TRBJ1-1, with a tentative D call TRBD1 (6 bases). Germline CDR1 SGHDT, CDR2 YYEEEE. The CDR3 spans 15 residues. Trimming stripped 1 base from V and 0 bases from J, with 10 bases between. DNA of the CDR3: TGTGCCAGCAGCTTGTATGGGGGGCTGAACACTGAAGCTTTCTTT. Translated: CASSLYGGLNTEAFF.

Many counts were recorded for this clonotype. The J gene is TRBJ1-5, the V gene TRBV3-1, with 12 bases aligning to TRBD1. V gave up 5 bases and J gave up 0 bases; unmatched junction bases: 8. Germline CDR1 LGHDT, CDR2 YNNKEL (reference sequence). The CDR3 is 18 amino acids. CDR3 in DNA: TGTGCCAGCAGCTATGGGACAGGGGGCAGGTATAGCAATCAGCCCCAGCATTTT. The encoded protein is CASSYGTGGRYSNQPQHF.

There are many counts of this clonotype. The genes are TRBV3-1 and TRBJ2-1; D is uncertain. V was shortened by 7 bases and J by 5 bases, with 9 bases between the two germline ends. The germline CDR1 and CDR2 sequences are LGHDT and YNNKEL (reference sequence). The CDR3 contains 12 residues. The chain's CDR3 is CASKDIHNEQFF. The CDR3 nucleotides read TGTGCCAGCAAAGACATTCACAATGAGCAGTTCTTC.

Comments on this clonotype: It may be a read error: a sequence one base away is much more abundant. The chain employs TRBV5-1 and TRBJ2-3; either TRBD1 or TRBD2 may fit D (5 bases each). CDR1 is SGHRS, CDR2 YFSETQ, per germline. The ends were cut back, 0 bases at V and 5 bases at J, with 22 bases in the middle. The CDR3 spans 18 residues. The CDR3 loop reads CASSLGGRRAATKDTQYF. CDR3 coding DNA: TGCGCCAGCAGCTTGGGGGGACGGCGAGCGGCAACCAAAGATACGCAGTATTTT.

The V gene is TRBV5-1, the J gene TRBJ1-1; D gene ambiguous. Trimming took 4 bases from V and 0 from J, leaving 16 bases between them. Germline values: CDR1 SGHRS, CDR2 YFSETQ. CDR3 size: 16 residues. DNA of the CDR3: TGCGCCAGCAGCCAACAGTCCCGGACGGTGAACACTGAAGCTTTCTTT. Encoded protein: CASSQQSRTVNTEAFF.

This clonotype has a count of ten or more. The chain joins TRBV20-1 to TRBJ1-2, with TRBD1 identical over 9 bases. The CDR3 runs to 14 residues. CDR1 is DFQATT and CDR2 is SNEGSKA in the germline V gene (reference sequence). The J segment lost 4 bases and the V segment lost 5 bases, leaving 8 bases of the junction unmatched. DNA for the CDR3: TGCAGTGCTCGAACAGGGGGCCGAAGCTATGGCTACACCTTC. It translates to CSARTGGRSYGYTF.

This clonotype was detected many times. The chain carries TRBV5-1 and TRBJ2-7; D remains ambiguous. This CDR3 spans 13 amino acids. CDR1 is SGHRS and CDR2 is YFSETQ in the germline V gene. V was cut by 0 bases and J by 3 bases, with 7 bases left in between. The CDR3 here is CASSLVGNYEQYF. The CDR3 nucleotides read TGCGCCAGCAGCTTGGTGGGGAACTACGAGCAGTACTTC.

Ten or more counts support this clonotype. V and J are TRBV6-5 and TRBJ1-3; D is unclear. Germline V gene sequence: CDR1 MNHEY, CDR2 SVGAGI. The CDR3 is 15 amino acids. Trimming removed 6 bases at V and 0 bases at J, with 12 bases between. CDR3 nucleotide sequence: TGTGCCAGCAGCTCGGACTGGAACTCTGGAAACACCATATATTTT. It yields the protein CASSSDWNSGNTIYF.

This clonotype came up many times. This chain links TRBV5-1 with TRBJ2-4, with 12 positions matching TRBD1. In germline, CDR1 is SGHRS, CDR2 YFSETQ. CDR3 length: 16 amino acids. Trimming took 4 bases from V and 1 from J; bases not matched to a gene: 3. The CDR3 DNA is TGCGCCAGCAGCGGGACAGGGGGCGAGGCCAAAAACATTCAGTACTTC. It is translated as CASSGTGGEAKNIQYF.

In its sample, this clonotype was seen many times. The rearrangement links TRBV20-1 to TRBJ1-5, with 11 bases fitting TRBD1. Unmatched junction bases numbered 7, after V lost 0 bases and J lost 3 bases. This CDR3 region has 17 residues. Germline V lookup: CDR1 DFQATT, CDR2 SNEGSKA (reference sequence). CDR3 nucleotides: TGCAGTGCTAGAGATTCCGGGACAGGGGGAAACAATCAGCCCCAGCATTTT. Translated, it gives CSARDSGTGGNNQPQHF.

This clonotype was counted ten times or more. V is TRBV29-1 and J is TRBJ1-5; D is unclear. With 6 bases removed from V and 8 bases from J, the gap between germline ends came to 20 bases. The CDR3 length is 14 residues. Per the germline V gene, CDR1 is SQVTM and CDR2 is ANQGSEA. CDR3 nucleotides: TGCAGCGTGACCCTCGCGGCTGGTAGGGAGCCCCAGCATTTT. As protein: CSVTLAAGREPQHF.

In its sample, this clonotype was seen many times. The V call is TRBV5-5, the J call TRBJ1-4, with D uncertain. Germline CDR1 and CDR2: SGHKS and YYEKEE (reference sequence). The CDR3 has 15 amino acids. Trimming took off 1 base at V and 7 bases at J, with 14 bases between the two ends. This CDR3 is CASSLLGPGVEKLFF. DNA for the CDR3: TGTGCCAGCAGCTTGCTGGGTCCCGGGGTTGAAAAACTGTTTTTT.

This clonotype came up many times. The genes are TRBV5-1 and TRBJ2-1, with 11 bases lining up with TRBD2. V lost 3 bases to trimming and J lost 5 bases; unmatched junction nucleotides: 7. This CDR3 spans 16 amino acids. CDR1 SGHRS and CDR2 YFSETQ come from the germline V gene. The CDR3 loop reads CASSWAPSGGNNEQFF. For the CDR3, the DNA is TGCGCCAGCAGCTGGGCCCCTAGCGGGGGGAACAATGAGCAGTTCTTC.

This clonotype has a handful of counts. This chain connects TRBV24-1 to TRBJ2-1; 8 bases agree with TRBD2. The CDR3 has 16 residues. V shed 3 bases, J shed 4 bases, and the junction held 7 bases outside the gene matches. CDR1 is KGHDR and CDR2 is SFDVKD in the germline V gene. The CDR3 sequence: CATSDNRGGRYNEQFF. The CDR3 nucleotides read TGTGCCACCAGTGATAATCGGGGGGGCCGGTACAATGAGCAGTTCTTC.

This clonotype was observed many times. The chain links TRBV29-1 to TRBJ2-3; D gene uncertain. From germline, CDR1 is SQVTM and CDR2 ANQGSEA. There are 14 residues in the CDR3. V lost 1 base and J lost 1, with 9 bases in between. CDR3 sequence reads: CSVEAASGTDTQYF. The CDR3 DNA reads TGCAGCGTTGAAGCGGCCAGCGGCACAGATACGCAGTATTTT.